This record covers a single T cell receptor (beta chain). Its specific antigen is unknown. No base-level quality is on record; no much larger clone is a single base apart. V is pared back by 6 bases and J by 8 bases, with 14 bases lying between the germline termini. From its cysteine to its phenylalanine, the CDR3 spans 12 amino acids. The read is trimmed to its CDR3 DNA, 36 bases read in frame from base 1. Per the germline V gene (reference sequence), DFQATT is the CDR1 and SNEGSKA is the CDR2. This sample was included in a study of vaccination and CD4 T cells after COVID-19 (dated by TCRdb to 2021 to 2024). Background on the whole study: The convalescent cohort included six males and four females, with two Hispanic individuals, seven Caucasians, two Asians and one multiracial person. Each participant got two doses of either the Pfizer-BioNTech BNT162b2 vaccine (n=8) or the Moderna mRNA-1273 vaccine (n=2). Post-COVID blood samples were collected from convalescent patients a median of approximately 93 days after diagnosis, with a range of roughly 35 to 161 days. Post-vaccine blood samples were obtained a median of approximately 70 days after the second vaccine dose, with a range of about 12 to 241 days. For stimulating the cultures, overlapping spike peptide pools were used, derived from SARS-CoV-2 as well as from the common cold coronaviruses HCoV-NL63, HCoV-OC43 and HCoV-229E. Control cultures used a CEFX viral epitope pool as positive control, an HIV-1 Nef peptide pool as negative control, or no peptide. In around nine COVID-19 convalescent patients and 4 infection-naive healthy vaccine recipients, the spike-specific CD4+ TCR repertoire before mRNA vaccination was compared with the repertoire after mRNA vaccination.

The library was prepared using PCR. At the Johns Hopkins FTIC core, DNA from the cultured CD4+ T cells underwent TCR sequencing with the Oncomine TCR Beta short-read assay. The QIAamp micro DNA kit was used to extract genomic DNA from the cultured CD4+ T cells. Oncomine TCR Beta libraries from cultured CD4+ T cells were pooled using unique dual indexes and sequenced on an Illumina iSeq 100. The authors' analysis ran thus. Non-productive sequences were filtered out, and CDR3s that did not start with C, did not end with F or W, or were shorter than 7 amino acids were discarded. Antigen-specific clonotypes were identified using the MANAFEST web application through comparison of peptide-stimulated wells with reference and other culture wells. Positive clones required FDR below 0.05, an odds ratio above 5, and productive frequency above 0.1% in at least two of three replicate wells. A clonotype was classed as cross-reactive if the clonotype showed significant expansion both in SARS-CoV-2 spike wells and in at least one common cold coronavirus spike condition. Using R version 3.6.1, CDR3 homology was evaluated through Levenshtein distances (stringdist) along with unrooted phylogenetic trees (ape). TCRdb itself trimmed the public reads at Q25 with fastp, ran MiXCR and retained productive beta chains. Identical CDR3 proteins give one entry, which carries the most common genes and DNA. The V and J calls follow TCRdb's processing rather than the paper's. The sample table contains fewer than 15,000 distinct CDR3 sequences; only one count was recorded for 20% to 25% of them. Jointly, the top ten make up approximately 12% of the sample.

General study outcomes and caveats: Nearly all vaccine-specific clones in convalescent patients (304 of 307) were mono-reactive for SARS-CoV-2 spike rather than cross-reactive with common cold coronaviruses. Among the post-vaccine SARS-CoV-2-reactive clones in convalescent patients, a median approximately 90% showed up only after vaccination, which suggests vaccine-specific priming. An increase in the median number of SARS-CoV-2-reactive clonotypes from roughly 20 after infection to about 39 after vaccination was observed, but the change was not found to be significant. Relatively few convalescent patients were included in the study, and early timepoints after natural infection were not analyzed.

The treatment or condition label here, explained by the study, means: roughly ten-day PBMC culture with coronavirus spike peptide pools or control peptides (ViraFEST assay). The ViraFEST assay was used in the study, in which antigen-specific T cells were expanded with peptide pools and expanded clonotypes were subsequently identified by TCR sequencing. Negative nucleocapsid antibody tests taken both before and after vaccination confirmed that the healthy vaccine recipients had no prior SARS-CoV-2 infection. Each well held roughly 2.2 million PBMCs cultured in IMDM containing roughly 5.5% human AB serum and approximately 10 IU/ml IL-2, with around 9.7 ug/ml peptide pools added. On days 3 and 7, half of the culture medium was replaced with fresh IL-2-containing medium. CD4+ T cells were isolated after about nine days of culture through negative selection using the EasySep CD4+ T cell isolation kit. Ficoll-Paque Plus gradient centrifugation was used to isolate PBMCs from whole blood, and the isolated PBMCs were then either used fresh or cryopreserved at -140C. Culture conditions were generally each tested in triplicate wells.

The sequence derives from a human donor who received a COVID-19 vaccine. The specimen was CD4+ T cells from blood, cultured in vitro, collected before SARS-CoV-2 vaccination. The chain is assembled from TRBV20-1 and TRBJ1-3, with the D gene not clear enough to name. The DNA reads as follows: TGCAGTGCGAAAGAAGGTACCGACACCATATATTTT. The translation is CSAKEGTDTIYF.